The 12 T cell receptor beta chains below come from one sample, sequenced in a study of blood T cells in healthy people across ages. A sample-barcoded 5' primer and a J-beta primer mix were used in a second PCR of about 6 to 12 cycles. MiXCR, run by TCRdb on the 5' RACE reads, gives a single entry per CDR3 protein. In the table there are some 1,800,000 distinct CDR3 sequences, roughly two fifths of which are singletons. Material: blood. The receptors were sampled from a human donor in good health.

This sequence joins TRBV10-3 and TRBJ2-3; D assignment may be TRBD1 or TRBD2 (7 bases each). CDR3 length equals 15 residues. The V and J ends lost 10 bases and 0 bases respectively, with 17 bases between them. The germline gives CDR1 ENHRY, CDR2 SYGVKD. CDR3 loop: CATRQGGTSTDTQYF. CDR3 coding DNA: TGTGCCACCCGACAGGGAGGGACTAGCACAGATACGCAGTATTTT.

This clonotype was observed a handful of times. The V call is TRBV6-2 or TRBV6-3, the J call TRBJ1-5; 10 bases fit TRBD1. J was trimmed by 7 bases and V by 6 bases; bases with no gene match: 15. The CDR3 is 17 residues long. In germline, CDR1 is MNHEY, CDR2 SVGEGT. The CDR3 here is CASSPTGTGVPGQPQHF. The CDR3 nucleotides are TGTGCCAGCAGCCCCACCGGGACAGGGGTCCCCGGACAGCCCCAGCATTTT.

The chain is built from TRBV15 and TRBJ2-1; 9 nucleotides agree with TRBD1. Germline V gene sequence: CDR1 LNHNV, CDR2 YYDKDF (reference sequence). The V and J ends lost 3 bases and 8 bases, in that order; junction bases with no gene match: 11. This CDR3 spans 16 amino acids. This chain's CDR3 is CATSRRAGTGSDEQFF. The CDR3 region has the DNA TGTGCCACCAGCAGGAGAGCCGGGACAGGGTCCGATGAGCAGTTCTTC. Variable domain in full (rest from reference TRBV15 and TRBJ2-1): DAMVIQNPRYQVTQFGKPVTLSCSQTLNHNVMYWYQQKSSQAPKLLFHYYDKDFNNEADTPDNFQSRRPNTSFCFLDIRSPGLGDTAMYLCATSRRAGTGSDEQFFGPGTRLTVL.

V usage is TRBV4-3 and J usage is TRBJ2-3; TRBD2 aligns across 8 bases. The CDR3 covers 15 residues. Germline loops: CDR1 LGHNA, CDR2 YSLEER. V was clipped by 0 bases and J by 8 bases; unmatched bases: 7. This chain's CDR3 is CASSQDGRGEGTQYF. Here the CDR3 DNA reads TGCGCCAGCAGCCAAGATGGGCGGGGGGAAGGTACGCAGTATTTT.

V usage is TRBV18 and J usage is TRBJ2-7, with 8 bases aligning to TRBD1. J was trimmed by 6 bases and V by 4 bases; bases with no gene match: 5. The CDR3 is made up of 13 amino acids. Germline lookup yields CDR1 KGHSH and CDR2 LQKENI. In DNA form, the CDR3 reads TGTGCCAGCTCACAAGCGACAGGGGTCGAGCAGTACTTC. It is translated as CASSQATGVEQYF.

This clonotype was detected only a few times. The CDR3 region is CASYGSYGYTF. The CDR3 DNA is TGTGCCAGCTACGGGAGCTATGGCTACACCTTC. V usage is TRBV6-2 or TRBV6-3 and J usage is TRBJ1-2; D call uncertain. Trimming took off 8 bases at V and 4 bases at J, with 8 bases between the two ends. This CDR3 has 11 residues. Germline CDR1 and CDR2: MNHEY and SVGEGT.

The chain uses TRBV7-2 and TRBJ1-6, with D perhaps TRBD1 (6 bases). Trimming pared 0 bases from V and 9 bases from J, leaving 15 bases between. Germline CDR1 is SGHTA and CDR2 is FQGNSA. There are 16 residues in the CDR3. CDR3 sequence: CASSLARQGLGSPLHF. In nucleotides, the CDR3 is TGTGCCAGCAGCTTAGCGCGGCAGGGGCTTGGTTCACCCCTCCACTTT.

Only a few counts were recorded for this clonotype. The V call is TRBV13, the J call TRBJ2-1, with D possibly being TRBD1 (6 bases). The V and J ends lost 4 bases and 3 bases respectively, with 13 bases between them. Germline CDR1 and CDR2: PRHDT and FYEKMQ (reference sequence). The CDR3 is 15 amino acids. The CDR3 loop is CASSSRTDIYNEQFF. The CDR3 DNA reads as TGTGCCAGCAGCTCTCGGACAGACATCTACAATGAGCAGTTCTTC. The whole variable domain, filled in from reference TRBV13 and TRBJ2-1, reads AAGVIQSPRHLIKEKRETATLKCYPIPRHDTVYWYQQGPGQDPQFLISFYEKMQSDKGSIPDRFSAQQFSDYHSELNMSSLELGDSALYFCASSSRTDIYNEQFFGPGTRLTVL.

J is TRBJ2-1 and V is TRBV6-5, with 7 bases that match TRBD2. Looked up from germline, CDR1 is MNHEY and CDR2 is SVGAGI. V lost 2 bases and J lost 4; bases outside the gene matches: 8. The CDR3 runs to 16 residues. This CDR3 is CASSYDRAGAYNEQFF. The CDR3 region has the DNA TGTGCCAGCAGTTACGATCGGGCGGGAGCTTACAATGAGCAGTTCTTC.

CDR3 nucleotide sequence: TGCAGTGCTAGCTTACAGAGAGGCTACACCTTC. It is translated as CSASLQRGYTF. The chain links TRBV20-1 to TRBJ1-2; D is undetermined. The germline V gene has CDR1 DFQATT and CDR2 SNEGSKA (reference sequence). The CDR3 consists of 11 residues. V lost 3 bases and J 8 bases, leaving 10 bases between the germline ends.

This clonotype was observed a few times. The CDR3 is CSAQPSSGKTDTQYF. CDR3 sequence (DNA): TGCAGTGCTCAACCCAGTTCAGGGAAAACAGATACGCAGTATTTT. The chain uses TRBV20-1 and TRBJ2-3; possibly TRBD1 for D (5 bases). Germline CDR1 reads DFQATT; CDR2 reads SNEGSKA (reference sequence). There are 15 residues in the CDR3. V lost 5 bases and J 3 bases, leaving 18 bases between the germline ends.

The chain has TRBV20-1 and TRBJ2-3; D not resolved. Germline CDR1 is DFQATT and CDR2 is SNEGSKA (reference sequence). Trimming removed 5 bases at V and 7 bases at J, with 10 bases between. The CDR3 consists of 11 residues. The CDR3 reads CSARTLYTQYF. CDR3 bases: TGCAGTGCTCGAACTCTATATACGCAGTATTTT.